Below are 29 T cell receptor beta chains sequenced from a single sample in a study of PD-L1 blockade in urothelial cancer. Sequenced by immunoSEQ multiplex PCR; TCRdb stores in-frame clones only, minus some. The sample holds about 86,000 clones, more than 70% seen once. Time point here: pretreatment peripheral blood. The starting material was PBMCs, obtained around atezolizumab (anti-PD-L1) treatment. These receptors all stem from a man in his sixties with urothelial cancer.

This chain connects TRBV5-6 to TRBJ1-3, with D possibly being TRBD1 (6 bases). The germline V gene encodes CDR1 SGHDT and CDR2 YYEEEE. V was shortened by 0 bases and J by 4 bases, with 14 bases between the two germline ends. The CDR3 consists of 16 residues. The CDR3 nucleotides are TGTGCCAGCAGCTTGGAGTGGGGGCGCTCAGGAAACACCATATATTTT. Its protein product is CASSLEWGRSGNTIYF.

This clone was observed once. In nucleotides, the CDR3 is TGTGCCAGCAGGGAGGACAGGGCCCCCGCGGTGGTTGAGCAGTACTTC. This codes for CASREDRAPAVVEQYF. This chain uses TRBV2 with TRBJ2-7, with 8 nucleotides matching TRBD1. V dropped 6 bases and J dropped 7; count of bases not matched to a gene: 17. This CDR3 is 16 amino acids long. Germline V gene lookup returns CDR1 SNHLY and CDR2 FYNNEI.

This chain connects TRBV4-2 to TRBJ1-4; D uncertain. CDR1 is LGHNA, CDR2 YNFKEQ, per germline. The CDR3 length is 15 residues. The V and J ends lost 4 bases and 5 bases respectively, with 14 bases between them. The CDR3 spells CASSPRTLANEKLFF. In nucleotides, the CDR3 is TGTGCCAGCAGCCCACGGACTCTAGCAAATGAAAAACTGTTTTTT.

V and J are TRBV7-2 and TRBJ2-3; D is possibly TRBD2 (6 bases). Germline V gives CDR1 SGHTA, CDR2 FQGNSA. V lost 5 bases, J lost 1 base, and 22 bases lay in between. The CDR3 totals 18 residues. CDR3 sequence: CASSSPPGVVSGTDTQYF. The CDR3 DNA is TGTGCCAGCAGCAGTCCCCCGGGAGTGGTCTCTGGCACAGATACGCAGTATTTT.

The chain employs TRBV4-1 and TRBJ2-7; TRBD2 matches 8 bases. Germline V gene sequence: CDR1 MGHRA, CDR2 YSYEKL. This CDR3 region has 14 residues. Trimming cost V 5 bases and J 4 bases; bases outside gene matches: 7. CDR3 DNA: TGCGCCAGCAGCTCTCGGGGGGGGTCATACGAGCAGTACTTC. Translating it yields CASSSRGGSYEQYF.

The chain uses TRBV5-1 and TRBJ1-1, with D unresolved. Trimming removed 4 bases at V and 1 base at J, with 14 bases between. The CDR3 totals 15 residues. Germline V lookup: CDR1 SGHRS, CDR2 YFSETQ. CDR3 sequence reads: CASSPQNFRNTEAFF. The CDR3 coding sequence is TGCGCCAGCAGCCCGCAAAATTTTAGGAACACTGAAGCTTTCTTT.

The CDR3 DNA reads TGTGCCAGCTCACCTACACAGGGTGGTATGGGTCAGCCCCAGCATTTT. It is translated as CASSPTQGGMGQPQHF. The chain employs TRBV18 and TRBJ1-5; a weak D match, TRBD1 (6 bases). CDR1 is KGHSH and CDR2 is LQKENI in the germline V gene. The CDR3 runs to 16 residues. V lost 3 bases and J lost 6, with 18 bases in between. The variable domain in full, with the rest retrieved from reference TRBV18 and TRBJ1-5, is NAGVMQNPRHLVRRRGQEARLRCSPMKGHSHVYWYRQLPEEGLKFMVYLQKENIIDESGMPKERFSAEFPKEGPSILRIQQVVRGDSAAYFCASSPTQGGMGQPQHFGDGTRLSIL.

The rearrangement joins TRBV19 to TRBJ1-2, with D perhaps TRBD1 (5 bases). V was trimmed by 7 bases and J by 6 bases, leaving 18 bases between them. Germline values: CDR1 LNHDA, CDR2 SQIVND (reference sequence). The CDR3 length is 14 residues. Written as DNA, the CDR3 is TGTGCCAGTACCCCGACCAGGGAAAGCCATGGCTACACCTTC. Its protein is CASTPTRESHGYTF.

The rearrangement uses TRBV29-1 and TRBJ2-5; 7 bases map to TRBD2. The J call is uncertain, as TRBJ2-7 better fits the DNA end. The CDR3 length is 13 residues. Germline V gene sequence: CDR1 SQVTM, CDR2 ANQGSEA. This chain's CDR3 is CSVDGGEGNEQYF. The CDR3 nucleotides are TGCAGCGTTGATGGTGGGGAGGGGAACGAGCAGTACTTC.

The J gene is TRBJ2-7, the V gene TRBV7-3, with no clear D. V lost 1 base and J 3 bases, leaving 13 bases between the germline ends. The CDR3 is 15 amino acids. The germline V gene encodes CDR1 SGHTA and CDR2 FQGTGA. CDR3 sequence: CASSLRAGIDYEQYF. The CDR3 coding sequence is TGTGCCAGCAGCTTAAGGGCAGGTATAGACTACGAGCAGTACTTC.

J is TRBJ1-6 and V is TRBV5-1, with D perhaps TRBD1 (6 bases). The V end was cut by 0 bases, the J end by 9 bases, with 13 bases between. The germline gives CDR1 SGHRS, CDR2 YFSETQ. The CDR3 runs 15 residues. CDR3 nucleotides: TGCGCCAGCAGCTTGGAAACAGGGTTAGTTTCACCCCTCCACTTT. Translation: CASSLETGLVSPLHF.

V is TRBV6-1 and J is TRBJ1-5, with a weak D call TRBD1 (6 bases). CDR1 is MNHNS and CDR2 is SASEGT in the germline V gene. Between the trimmed V and J ends, which lost 6 bases and 3 bases, there was a span of 9 bases. CDR3 length equals 13 residues. CDR3 sequence reads: CASRGQVNQPQHF. The CDR3 DNA is TGTGCCAGCAGGGGACAAGTCAATCAGCCCCAGCATTTT.

The chain joins TRBV4-1 to TRBJ1-1; 9 bases fit TRBD1. The CDR3 spans 18 residues. Unmatched junction bases numbered 16, after V lost 4 bases and J lost 4 bases. Germline assignment: CDR1 MGHRA and CDR2 YSYEKL. The CDR3 sequence is CASSRSGGQGSGGTEAFF. DNA of the CDR3: TGCGCCAGCAGCCGATCGGGTGGACAGGGGTCCGGCGGCACTGAAGCTTTCTTT.

J is TRBJ1-5 and V is TRBV19, with D maybe TRBD1 (5 bases). The CDR3 has 16 amino acids. V was cut by 5 bases and J by 4 bases, with 18 bases left in between. The germline V gene has CDR1 LNHDA and CDR2 SQIVND (reference sequence). CDR3 in amino acids: CASSGLRGGENQPQHF. Here the CDR3 DNA reads TGTGCCAGTAGTGGGCTGCGGGGCGGAGAAAATCAGCCCCAGCATTTT. The whole variable domain, remainder taken from reference TRBV19 and TRBJ1-5, is DGGITQSPKYLFRKEGQNVTLSCEQNLNHDAMYWYRQDPGQGLRLIYYSQIVNDFQKGDIAEGYSVSREKKESFPLTVTSAQKNPTAFYLCASSGLRGGENQPQHFGDGTRLSIL.

The chain joins TRBV11-3 to TRBJ2-3; D ambiguous. The CDR3 runs 15 residues. Germline V CDR1 and CDR2: SGHNT, YENEEA. V was shortened by 3 bases and J by 1 base, with 11 bases between the two germline ends. CDR3 sequence: CASSLRESGTDTQYF. For the CDR3, the DNA is TGTGCCAGCAGCTTGAGAGAAAGCGGCACAGATACGCAGTATTTT.

V and J are TRBV11-2 and TRBJ2-7, with D uncertain. Germline V CDR1 and CDR2: SGHAT, FQNNGV. Trimming cost V 3 bases and J 4 bases, with 7 bases left between them. This CDR3 has 12 amino acids. The CDR3 nucleotides read TGTGCCAGCAGCTTTTCCAATTACGAGCAGTACTTC. Translating gives CASSFSNYEQYF.

This clone has just one count. This rearrangement joins TRBV2 to TRBJ2-2, with TRBD1 as a possible D gene (5 bases). Trimming removed 4 bases from V and 1 base from J, with 13 bases in between. The CDR3 extends over 16 amino acids. Germline CDR1 and CDR2: SNHLY and FYNNEI. CDR3 DNA: TGTGCCAGCAGTGGTATAGGGGTCGGGAACACCGGGGAGCTGTTTTTT. Its protein product is CASSGIGVGNTGELFF.

The chain is built from TRBV10-3 and TRBJ2-5, with 9 positions matching TRBD2. The CDR3 totals 15 residues. From germline, CDR1 is ENHRY and CDR2 SYGVKD. Trimming removed 4 bases from V and 0 bases from J; junction bases left unmatched: 3. In DNA form, the CDR3 reads TGTGCCATCAGTGTAGCGGGAGCGAACCAAGAGACCCAGTACTTC. It yields the protein CAISVAGANQETQYF.

V is TRBV29-1 and J is TRBJ2-7; TRBD2 is a possible D gene (7 bases). The CDR3 totals 15 residues. Trimming pared 3 bases from V and 5 bases from J, leaving 20 bases between. Germline CDR1 reads SQVTM; CDR2 reads ANQGSEA. Here the CDR3 reads CSVDRLGGRGNEQYF. Written as DNA, the CDR3 is TGCAGCGTTGACCGCTTGGGGGGGCGGGGGAACGAGCAGTACTTC.

The rearrangement joins TRBV7-9 to TRBJ1-1, with unresolved D. Germline CDR1 and CDR2: SEHNR and FQNEAQ (reference sequence). The V end lost 5 bases, the J end lost 4 bases, and 8 bases lay between the germline ends. The CDR3 covers 12 residues. The CDR3 region has the DNA TGTGCCAGCAGCCAGGTGGGCACTGAAGCTTTCTTT. Translation: CASSQVGTEAFF.

V gene TRBV6-5 combines with J gene TRBJ1-2, with D perhaps TRBD1 (6 bases). Between the trimmed V and J ends, which lost 7 bases and 4 bases, there was a span of 19 bases. The length of the CDR3 is 15 residues. Germline CDR1 and CDR2: MNHEY and SVGAGI. The CDR3, as DNA: TGTGCCAGCATCCAAAATTTCGGACAGAGCTATGGCTACACCTTC. This translates into CASIQNFGQSYGYTF.

The gene calls are TRBV30 and TRBJ1-2; 10 bases are shared with TRBD1. V shed 3 bases, J shed 3 bases, and the junction held 4 bases outside the gene matches. The germline V gene has CDR1 GTSNPN and CDR2 SVGIG (reference sequence). The CDR3 loop spans 14 amino acids. Here the CDR3 DNA reads TGTGCCTGGAGCCGACAGGGGGCGGACTATGGCTACACCTTC. Translation gives CAWSRQGADYGYTF.

The chain couples TRBV2 to TRBJ1-1; unclear D gene. The CDR3 is made up of 13 amino acids. Germline loops: CDR1 SNHLY, CDR2 FYNNEI. The V and J ends lost 3 bases and 4 bases respectively, with 9 bases between them. CDR3 DNA: TGTGCCAGCAGTGATTGGCAGGTCACTGAAGCTTTCTTT. It is translated as CASSDWQVTEAFF.

This clone was detected only a few times. This rearrangement joins TRBV7-2 to TRBJ2-7; perhaps TRBD2 as D (5 bases). In germline, CDR1 is SGHTA, CDR2 FQGNSA. The V end was cut by 5 bases, the J end by 2 bases, with 13 bases between. The CDR3 totals 14 residues. The CDR3 reads CASSLSDGTYEQYF. The CDR3 DNA reads TGTGCCAGCAGCCTGTCGGACGGGACCTACGAGCAGTACTTC.

About this clone itself: A read error may produce the germline difference seen at one junction end. The chain joins TRBV6-5 to TRBJ1-1; 9 bases line up with TRBD1. CDR3 size: 14 residues. Germline V lookup: CDR1 MNHEY, CDR2 SVGAGI. The CDR3 region has the DNA TGTGCCAGCACTTACAGGGGGCAAAACACTGAAGCTTTCTTT. Translating gives CASTYRGQNTEAFF.

The chain links TRBV7-9 to TRBJ1-2; 8 bases match TRBD1. The germline CDR1 and CDR2 sequences are SEHNR and FQNEAQ (reference sequence). Trimming at V came to 5 bases and at J to 6 bases, leaving 5 bases not matched to a gene. The CDR3 totals 13 residues. CDR3 sequence: CASSAQGAHGYTF. CDR3 bases: TGTGCCAGCAGCGCCCAGGGGGCGCATGGCTACACCTTC.

A single count supports this clone. The chain employs TRBV5-6 and TRBJ2-7, with D perhaps matching TRBD2 (6 bases). The CDR3 contains 16 residues. CDR1 is SGHDT, CDR2 YYEEEE, per germline. V was pared by 4 bases and J by 4 bases, with 21 bases between. The CDR3 here is CASSPERGDGRYEQYF. CDR3 nucleotides: TGTGCCAGCAGCCCCGAAAGGGGAGATGGGAGGTACGAGCAGTACTTC.

The chain is built from TRBV6-5 and TRBJ1-1, with a tentative D call TRBD1 (5 bases). Germline CDR1 reads MNHEY; CDR2 reads SVGAGI. V was pared by 0 bases and J by 4 bases, with 12 bases between. The CDR3 spans 15 residues. CDR3 loop: CASSYSRGAGTEAFF. CDR3 nucleotides: TGTGCCAGCAGTTACTCTAGGGGCGCCGGCACTGAAGCTTTCTTT.

The CDR3 is CASTGGADTQYF. The CDR3 DNA reads TGTGCCTCCACCGGGGGGGCAGATACGCAGTATTTT. The chain links TRBV30 to TRBJ2-3, with 8 bases aligning to TRBD2. Germline V gene sequence: CDR1 GTSNPN, CDR2 SVGIG (reference sequence). The CDR3 covers 12 residues. Trimming took 7 bases from V and 4 from J; bases not matched to a gene: 4.